The T cell receptor beta chain described here comes from a study of cytomegalovirus exposure and HLA in healthy donors. Overall study results and limits: Specific recognition of CMV antigens was confirmed in vitro for three chains (all CMV-associated).

Comments on this clone: Antigen: not known.

Germline V gives CDR1 SGHNT, CDR2 YYREEE (reference sequence). The V gene lost 2 bases and the J gene lost 4 bases, with 7 bases spanning the gap. CDR3 length equals 12 residues. The table came from immunoSEQ multiplex PCR; TCRdb's copy has only in-frame clones and leaves some out. The data show under 150,000 clones, approximately 87% seen once. The sample taken for sequencing was PBMCs. The receptor was derived from a woman under 30 in good health and CMV-seropositive. The chain links TRBV5-4 to TRBJ2-7, with D perhaps TRBD2 (5 bases). CDR3 region: CASSFRGYEQYF. The CDR3 DNA sequence: TGTGCCAGCAGCTTCCGAGGGTACGAGCAGTACTTC. Full variable domain (rest looked up from reference TRBV5-4 and TRBJ2-7): ETGVTQSPTHLIKTRGQQVTLRCSSQSGHNTVSWYQQALGQGPQFIFQYYREEENGRGNFPPRFSGLQFPNYSSELNVNALELDDSALYLCASSFRGYEQYFGPGTRLTVT.